This section outlines one TCR beta chain sequence together with its context. The antigen remains unidentified. The sample carries other DNA sequences with the same CDR3. The sample belongs to a study of PD-1 blockade in classical Hodgkin lymphoma. Findings and limits, study-wide: A reduction in baseline TCR diversity was reportedly seen in newly diagnosed patients relative to healthy donors.

Assay: immunoSEQ multiplex PCR; the TCRdb copy retains only in-frame clones and omits some. The sample consists of 11,000 to 15,000 clones, about four fifths of them appearing once. From germline, CDR1 is SEHNR and CDR2 FQNEAQ (reference sequence). V was shortened by 1 base and J by 4 bases, with 5 bases between the two germline ends. The CDR3 runs to 12 residues. Noted time point: cycle 4 day 1 (C4D1), after 5 to 7 weeks of nivolumab. Each and every patient relapsed after autologous stem cell transplantation, and patients got differing brentuximab vedotin exposure. The chain has TRBV7-9 and TRBJ2-7; D call uncertain. The input for sequencing was peripheral blood mononuclear cells (PBMCs), taken before the fourth cycle of nivolumab. The clonotype was recovered from a human donor with classical Hodgkin lymphoma. CDR3 in DNA: TGTGCCAGCAGCTTAGGGAGTTACGAGCAGTACTTC. This encodes CASSLGSYEQYF.